The 29 T cell receptor beta chains reported below all come from one sample, sequenced in a study of blood T cell repertoires in COVID-19. The method was immunoSEQ multiplex PCR; TCRdb's version includes in-frame clones alone and lacks a portion of them. The sample carries roughly 100,000 clones, 88% recorded once. The sequencing input was peripheral blood. These receptors came from a human donor in a cohort sampled during active COVID-19.

V usage is TRBV3-1 (or the pseudogene TRBV3-2) and J usage is TRBJ2-1; 12 bases align to TRBD2. Germline CDR1 LGHDT, CDR2 YNNKEL (reference sequence). Unmatched junction bases numbered 11, after V lost 2 bases and J lost 9 bases. The CDR3 loop spans 17 amino acids. The CDR3 coding sequence is TGTGCCAGCAGCCAACCTCTTCTAGCGGGGGGGCCGGGTGAGCAGTTCTTC. This codes for CASSQPLLAGGPGEQFF.

This chain connects TRBV6-5 to TRBJ2-7, with a possible D match to TRBD2 (5 bases). The CDR3 contains 14 residues. Germline V lookup: CDR1 MNHEY, CDR2 SVGAGI. V was clipped by 8 bases and J by 6 bases, with 20 bases between them. The CDR3 region has the DNA TGTGCCAGCGGCCTGCGGGCAGCCGCCGTCGAGCAGTACTTC. This sequence encodes CASGLRAAAVEQYF.

This rearrangement joins TRBV3-1 (or the pseudogene TRBV3-2) to TRBJ2-5; D possibly corresponds to TRBD2 (5 bases). CDR1 and CDR2 (germline): LGHDT, YNNKEL (reference sequence). V lost 3 bases, J lost 4 bases, and 18 bases lay in between. There are 16 residues in the CDR3. The CDR3 DNA follows: TGTGCCAGCAGCCAGCCCGGGCCGCTAAGCGGAGAGACCCAGTACTTC. Encoded protein: CASSQPGPLSGETQYF.

The chain has TRBV6-4 and TRBJ1-2; D is perhaps TRBD1 (6 bases). Trimming left V 4 bases short and J 8 bases short, with 11 bases between. CDR1 and CDR2 from the germline V gene are MRHNA and SNTAGT. The CDR3 consists of 12 residues. The CDR3 DNA reads TGTGCCAGCAGTGCGGGGGGCATCGGCTACACCTTC. This gives the protein CASSAGGIGYTF.

This clone came up once. This sequence joins TRBV6-1 and TRBJ1-5, with D maybe TRBD1 (5 bases). The CDR3 extends over 14 amino acids. CDR1 and CDR2 (germline): MNHNS, SASEGT. V lost 3 bases and J lost 6, with 12 bases in between. The CDR3 nucleotides are TGTGCCAGCAGTGAGCAGGGTTTGGGTCAGCCCCAGCATTTT. Residues: CASSEQGLGQPQHF.

The chain employs TRBV12-3 or TRBV12-4 and TRBJ2-7; 7 positions match TRBD1. The J segment lost 4 bases and the V segment lost 5 bases, leaving 2 bases of the junction unmatched. The CDR3 length is 12 residues. The CDR3 DNA is TGTGCCAGCAGTCTCAGGGGGTACGAGCAGTACTTC. It specifies CASSLRGYEQYF.

V gene TRBV6-2 or TRBV6-3 combines with J gene TRBJ2-7; D uncertain. V was shortened by 0 bases and J by 5 bases, with 8 bases between the two germline ends. The germline CDR1 and CDR2 sequences are MNHEY and SVGEGT. The CDR3 totals 13 residues. This chain's CDR3 is CASSYSTPHEQYF. CDR3 coding DNA: TGTGCCAGCAGTTACTCCACACCCCACGAGCAGTACTTC.

This clone showed up just once. The rearrangement links TRBV6-5 to TRBJ1-1; 9 bases agree with TRBD1. V shed 2 bases, J shed 4 bases, and the junction held 8 bases outside the gene matches. Germline V gene sequence: CDR1 MNHEY, CDR2 SVGAGI. This CDR3 region has 16 residues. CDR3 sequence: CASSYMDRGGPTEAFF. Here the CDR3 DNA reads TGTGCCAGCAGTTACATGGACAGGGGTGGTCCCACTGAAGCTTTCTTT.

Regarding this clone: The germline gene is not matched at one end of the junction; a read error may be the cause. V gene TRBV7-2 combines with J gene TRBJ1-2; D might be TRBD1 (6 bases). CDR3 length equals 13 residues. Germline CDR1 SGHTA, CDR2 FQGNSA. For the CDR3, the DNA is TGTGCCAACAGCGCGGACAGAGACTATGGCTACACCTTC. Protein: CANSADRDYGYTF.

This clone was counted between two and nine times. This chain connects TRBV14 to TRBJ1-4; possible D gene TRBD1, 5 bases. The CDR3 is made up of 14 amino acids. V was clipped by 4 bases and J by 5 bases, with 11 bases between them. Germline V lookup: CDR1 SGHDN, CDR2 FVKESK. In nucleotides, the CDR3 is TGTGCCAGCAGCCGGGGACTCCTAAATGAAAAACTGTTTTTT. This sequence encodes CASSRGLLNEKLFF.

This sequence joins TRBV7-3 and TRBJ2-2; tentative D call: TRBD2 (6 bases). The CDR3 length is 16 residues. The germline V gene has CDR1 SGHTA and CDR2 FQGTGA. The V and J ends lost 0 bases and 2 bases respectively, with 10 bases between them. As DNA, the CDR3 is TGTGCCAGCAGCTTAACGGGCGGGGCTAACACCGGGGAGCTGTTTTTT. Translating it yields CASSLTGGANTGELFF.

This chain joins TRBV29-1 and TRBJ1-4, with 9 nucleotides matching TRBD1. From germline, CDR1 is SQVTM and CDR2 ANQGSEA. This CDR3 comprises 14 residues. V trimming: 7 bases; J trimming: 1 base; junction bases outside the gene matches: 4. CDR3 nucleotides: TGCAGCGCTGGGGACAGGGTAACTAATGAAAAACTGTTTTTT. Protein sequence: CSAGDRVTNEKLFF.

The chain has TRBV7-9 and TRBJ2-5, with 8 bases lining up with TRBD2. The CDR3 contains 17 residues. J was trimmed by 1 base and V by 3 bases; bases with no gene match: 10. Germline V gene lookup returns CDR1 SEHNR and CDR2 FQNEAQ (reference sequence). CDR3 in DNA: TGTGCCAGCAGCTTCCCAACTAGCGGTCACCGCCAAGAGACCCAGTACTTC. Amino acid sequence: CASSFPTSGHRQETQYF.

The chain links TRBV11-3 to TRBJ2-1; D unclear. CDR1 is SGHNT and CDR2 is YENEEA in the germline V gene. With 2 bases removed from V and 7 bases from J, the gap between germline ends came to 12 bases. The CDR3 has 14 amino acids. The CDR3 reads CASSLTQARNEQFF. In DNA, the CDR3 is TGTGCCAGCAGCTTAACCCAAGCGAGGAATGAGCAGTTCTTC.

V gene TRBV20-1 combines with J gene TRBJ2-1; D not certain. The germline gives CDR1 DFQATT, CDR2 SNEGSKA (reference sequence). Trimming pared 3 bases from V and 12 bases from J, leaving 3 bases between. This CDR3 has 8 residues. The CDR3 loop reads CSASRQFF. In DNA, the CDR3 is TGCAGTGCTAGTCGGCAGTTCTTC.

The chain has TRBV5-1 and TRBJ1-2; a possible D gene is TRBD1 (5 bases). The CDR3 contains 16 residues. V lost 2 bases and J lost 2, with 16 bases in between. CDR1 is SGHRS and CDR2 is YFSETQ in the germline V gene. The CDR3 spells CASSFSRKAGNYGYTF. The CDR3 nucleotides read TGCGCCAGCAGCTTCTCAAGGAAGGCAGGGAACTATGGCTACACCTTC.

The CDR3 sequence is CASSSMTGGSNQPQHF. CDR3 nucleotides: TGTGCCAGCAGTTCCATGACGGGAGGGAGCAATCAGCCCCAGCATTTT. This sequence joins TRBV27 and TRBJ1-5; D not resolved. The CDR3 contains 16 residues. Trimming pared 4 bases from V and 1 base from J, leaving 14 bases between. CDR1 and CDR2 (germline): MNHEY, SMNVEV (reference sequence).

The chain recombines TRBV27 with TRBJ1-2; 7 nucleotides agree with TRBD1. After removal of 8 bases from V and 1 base from J, the junction contained 13 bases not matched to a gene. CDR1 is MNHEY and CDR2 is SMNVEV in the germline V gene (reference sequence). The CDR3 is 16 amino acids. As DNA, the CDR3 is TGTGCCAGCGCGACAGGGACGTGGGCCTTTAACTATGGCTACACCTTC. Encoded protein: CASATGTWAFNYGYTF.

This chain links TRBV2 with TRBJ2-7; D is perhaps TRBD2 (6 bases). The V gene lost 3 bases and the J gene lost 3 bases, with 12 bases spanning the gap. Germline CDR1 and CDR2: SNHLY and FYNNEI. This CDR3 region has 14 residues. The chain's CDR3 is CASSDPLAHYEQYF. The CDR3, as DNA: TGTGCCAGCAGTGACCCCCTAGCGCACTACGAGCAGTACTTC. Based on the CDR3 plus reference TRBV2 and TRBJ2-7, the full variable domain is EPEVTQTPSHQVTQMGQEVILRCVPISNHLYFYWYRQILGQKVEFLVSFYNNEISEKSEIFDDQFSVERPDGSNFTLKIRSTKLEDSAMYFCASSDPLAHYEQYFGPGTRLTVT.

The chain combines TRBV19 with TRBJ2-1, with 16 nucleotides matching TRBD2. This CDR3 region has 15 residues. Germline values: CDR1 LNHDA, CDR2 SQIVND (reference sequence). With V trimmed by 3 bases and J by 14 bases, 7 bases remained unmatched. CDR3 sequence: CASSIRGTSGRGEFF. CDR3 nucleotide sequence: TGTGCCAGTAGTATTAGGGGGACTAGCGGGAGGGGGGAGTTCTTC. Using reference TRBV19 and TRBJ2-1 for the parts outside the CDR3, the full variable domain is DGGITQSPKYLFRKEGQNVTLSCEQNLNHDAMYWYRQDPGQGLRLIYYSQIVNDFQKGDIAEGYSVSREKKESFPLTVTSAQKNPTAFYLCASSIRGTSGRGEFFGPGTRLTVL.

This clone occurred once. The chain recombines TRBV11-3 with TRBJ2-7; the match to TRBD1 covers 9 bases. Germline V gives CDR1 SGHNT, CDR2 YENEEA. After removal of 5 bases from V and 0 bases from J, the junction contained 5 bases not matched to a gene. The CDR3 has 15 amino acids. CDR3 sequence (DNA): TGTGCCAGCAGCCAAGGGACAGGGAACTCCTACGAGCAGTACTTC. It translates to CASSQGTGNSYEQYF.

The rearrangement joins TRBV5-5 to TRBJ1-2, with 7 bases matching TRBD1. The CDR3 is 14 amino acids. Germline CDR1 is SGHKS and CDR2 is YYEKEE (reference sequence). The trim removed 4 bases at V and 4 bases at J, leaving 7 bases unmatched. CDR3 DNA: TGTGCCAGCAGCGCCACAGGGGCCCCCTATGGCTACACCTTC. The encoded protein is CASSATGAPYGYTF.

J is TRBJ1-1 and V is TRBV14; TRBD1 matches at 8 bases. CDR3 length: 17 amino acids. The V and J ends lost 4 bases and 0 bases, in that order; junction bases with no gene match: 10. Germline V gene sequence: CDR1 SGHDN, CDR2 FVKESK. CDR3 DNA sequence: TGTGCCAGCAGCCCGTGGGCAGGGGGCACCATGAACACTGAAGCTTTCTTT. It yields the protein CASSPWAGGTMNTEAFF.

The rearrangement uses TRBV5-3 and TRBJ2-1, with 14 bases that match TRBD2. TRBV5-3 carries the ORF label, with uncertain function. The CDR3 consists of 19 residues. Trimming took 4 bases from V and 0 from J; bases not matched to a gene: 9. The CDR3 bases are TGTGCCAGAAGCGGTGTGGGACTAGCGGGAGCCCGCTCCTACAATGAGCAGTTCTTC. Translated, it gives CARSGVGLAGARSYNEQFF.

The chain joins TRBV5-1 to TRBJ1-6; 10 bases line up with TRBD1. From germline, CDR1 is SGHRS and CDR2 YFSETQ. Trimming cost V 3 bases and J 7 bases; bases outside gene matches: 4. The length of the CDR3 is 15 residues. In nucleotides, the CDR3 is TGCGCCAGCAGCTCCGGGGACAGGGGAAATTCACCCCTCCACTTT. It specifies CASSSGDRGNSPLHF.

The rearrangement uses TRBV23-1 and TRBJ2-7; TRBD2 is a possible D gene (5 bases). TRBV23-1 is reported as an ORF; its role is uncertain. The CDR3 contains 16 residues. V was clipped by 0 bases and J by 0 bases, with 12 bases between them. CDR3 region: CASSQSEVPASYEQYF. CDR3 bases: TGCGCCAGCAGTCAATCGGAGGTCCCAGCCTCCTACGAGCAGTACTTC.

The J gene is TRBJ1-4, the V gene TRBV30; 8 bases are a match to TRBD1. The V gene's germline CDR1 is GTSNPN and CDR2 SVGIG (reference sequence). V was pared by 0 bases and J by 0 bases, with 6 bases of the junction left unmatched. The CDR3 totals 17 residues. CDR3 sequence: CAWSVRGTGTTNEKLFF. The DNA for the CDR3 is TGTGCCTGGAGTGTACGAGGGACAGGTACAACTAATGAAAAACTGTTTTTT.

J is TRBJ2-7 and V is TRBV5-1; 7 bases line up with TRBD1. The CDR3 is made up of 14 amino acids. CDR1 SGHRS and CDR2 YFSETQ come from the germline V gene. The J segment lost 1 base and the V segment lost 4 bases, leaving 5 bases of the junction unmatched. CDR3 sequence: CASSGGQFSYEQYF. The CDR3 DNA is TGCGCCAGCAGCGGGGGACAGTTTTCCTACGAGCAGTACTTC.

The chain carries TRBV7-2 and TRBJ2-3; TRBD2 matches 8 bases. CDR1 is SGHTA, CDR2 FQGNSA, per germline. The CDR3 has 16 residues. The V gene end was trimmed by 5 bases and the J gene end by 0 bases; junction bases not matched to a gene: 7. The CDR3: CASSKTSGASTDTQYF. The CDR3, as DNA: TGTGCCAGCAGCAAAACTAGCGGTGCTAGCACAGATACGCAGTATTTT.